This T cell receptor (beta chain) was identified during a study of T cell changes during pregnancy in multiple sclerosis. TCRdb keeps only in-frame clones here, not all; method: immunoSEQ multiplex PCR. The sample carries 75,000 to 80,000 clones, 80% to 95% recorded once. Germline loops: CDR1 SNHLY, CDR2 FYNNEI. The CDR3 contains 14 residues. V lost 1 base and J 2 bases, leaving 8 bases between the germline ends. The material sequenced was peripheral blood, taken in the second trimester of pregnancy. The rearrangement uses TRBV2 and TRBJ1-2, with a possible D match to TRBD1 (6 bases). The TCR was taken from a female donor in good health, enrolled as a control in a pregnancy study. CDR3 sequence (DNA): TGTGCCAGCAGTGAAGTCAGGGGAAACTATGGCTACACCTTC. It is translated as CASSEVRGNYGYTF.